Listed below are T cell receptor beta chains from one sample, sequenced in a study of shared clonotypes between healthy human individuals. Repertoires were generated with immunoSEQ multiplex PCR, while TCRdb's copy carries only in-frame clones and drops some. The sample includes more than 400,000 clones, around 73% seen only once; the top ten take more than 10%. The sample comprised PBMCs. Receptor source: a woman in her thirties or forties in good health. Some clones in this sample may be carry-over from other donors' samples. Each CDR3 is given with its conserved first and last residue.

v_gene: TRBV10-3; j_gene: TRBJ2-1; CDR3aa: CAISETYEQFF
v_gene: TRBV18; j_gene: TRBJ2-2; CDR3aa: CASKGQTNTGELFF
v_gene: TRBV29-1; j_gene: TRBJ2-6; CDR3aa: CSVWDRNSGANVLTF
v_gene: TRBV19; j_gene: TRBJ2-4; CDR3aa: CASSILSSGPGGGIQYF
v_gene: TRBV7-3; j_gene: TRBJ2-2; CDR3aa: CASSPFAGADTGELFF
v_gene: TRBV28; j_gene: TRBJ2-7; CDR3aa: CASSLLSLAGQNYEQYF
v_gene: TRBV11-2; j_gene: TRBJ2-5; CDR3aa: CASSFGGQETQYF
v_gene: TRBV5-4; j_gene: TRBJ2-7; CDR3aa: CASSPRDTNYEQYF
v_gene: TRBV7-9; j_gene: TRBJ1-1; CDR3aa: CASSSEEAGIAFF
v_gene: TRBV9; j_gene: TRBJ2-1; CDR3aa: CASSVEGARGNEQFF
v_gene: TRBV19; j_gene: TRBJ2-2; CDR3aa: CASRRDRGRGDTGELFF
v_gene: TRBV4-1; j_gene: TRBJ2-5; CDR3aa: CASSQEGGGRETQYF
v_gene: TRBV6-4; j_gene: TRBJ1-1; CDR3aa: CASSTEAFF
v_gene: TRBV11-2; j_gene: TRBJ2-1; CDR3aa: CASSLSASEIEQFF
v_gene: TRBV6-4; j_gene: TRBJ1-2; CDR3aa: CASSLGPPDYGYTF